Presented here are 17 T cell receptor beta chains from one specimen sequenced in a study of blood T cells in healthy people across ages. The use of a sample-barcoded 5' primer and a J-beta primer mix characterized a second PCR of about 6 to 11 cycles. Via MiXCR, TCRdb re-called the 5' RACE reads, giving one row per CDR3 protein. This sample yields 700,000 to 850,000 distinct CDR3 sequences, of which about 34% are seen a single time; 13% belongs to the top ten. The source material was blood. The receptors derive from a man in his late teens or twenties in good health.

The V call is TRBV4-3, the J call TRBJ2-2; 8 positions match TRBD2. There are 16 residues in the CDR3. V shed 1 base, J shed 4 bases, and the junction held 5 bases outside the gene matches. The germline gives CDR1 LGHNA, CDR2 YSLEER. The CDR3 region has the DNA TGCGCCAGCAGCCAAGGCGGGACTAGAATCACCGGGGAGCTGTTTTTT. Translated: CASSQGGTRITGELFF.

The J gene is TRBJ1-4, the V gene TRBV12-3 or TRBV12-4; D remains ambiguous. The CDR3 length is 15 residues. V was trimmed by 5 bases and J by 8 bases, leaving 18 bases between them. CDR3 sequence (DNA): TGTGCCAGCAGTCCCAATGGTTTGGCCCCCGAAAAACTGTTTTTT. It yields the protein CASSPNGLAPEKLFF.

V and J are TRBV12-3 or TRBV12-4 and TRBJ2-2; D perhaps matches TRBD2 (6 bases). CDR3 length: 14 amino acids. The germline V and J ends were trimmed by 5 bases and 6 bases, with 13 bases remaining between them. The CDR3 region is CASSTGTAAGELFF. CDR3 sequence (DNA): TGTGCCAGCAGTACCGGGACTGCCGCCGGGGAGCTGTTTTTT.

The CDR3 sequence is CSARDRDDSGIDTQYF. In DNA, the CDR3 is TGCAGTGCTAGAGATCGGGATGATAGCGGAATAGATACGCAGTATTTT. This sequence joins TRBV20-1 and TRBJ2-3; possibly TRBD2 for D (6 bases). V lost 0 bases to trimming and J lost 5 bases, with 18 bases between them. This CDR3 comprises 16 residues. Per the germline V gene, CDR1 is DFQATT and CDR2 is SNEGSKA (reference sequence).

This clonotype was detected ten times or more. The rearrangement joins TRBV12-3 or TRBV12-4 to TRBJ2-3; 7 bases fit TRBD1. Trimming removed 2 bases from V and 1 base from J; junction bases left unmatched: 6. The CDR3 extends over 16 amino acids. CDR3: CASSLHIQGGTDTQYF. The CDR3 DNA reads TGTGCCAGCAGTTTACATATTCAGGGGGGCACAGATACGCAGTATTTT.

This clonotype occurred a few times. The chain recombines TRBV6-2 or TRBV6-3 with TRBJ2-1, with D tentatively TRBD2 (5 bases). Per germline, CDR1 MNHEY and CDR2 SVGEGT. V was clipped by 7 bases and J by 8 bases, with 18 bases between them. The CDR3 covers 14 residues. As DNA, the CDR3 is TGTGCCAGCAAAAGACTCGACCTCGGGGATGAGCAGTTCTTC. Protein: CASKRLDLGDEQFF.

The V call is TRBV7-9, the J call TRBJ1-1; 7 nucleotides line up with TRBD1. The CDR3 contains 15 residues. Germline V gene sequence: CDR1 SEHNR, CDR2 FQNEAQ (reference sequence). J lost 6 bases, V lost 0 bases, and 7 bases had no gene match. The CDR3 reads CASSLAQGPYAEAFF. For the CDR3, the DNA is TGTGCCAGCAGCTTAGCACAGGGGCCTTACGCTGAAGCTTTCTTT.

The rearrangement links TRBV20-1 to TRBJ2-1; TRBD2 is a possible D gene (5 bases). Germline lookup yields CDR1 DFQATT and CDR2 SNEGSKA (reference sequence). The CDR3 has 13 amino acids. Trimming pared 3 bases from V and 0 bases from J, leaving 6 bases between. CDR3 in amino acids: CSASGDSYNEQFF. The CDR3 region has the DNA TGCAGTGCTAGCGGGGACTCCTACAATGAGCAGTTCTTC.

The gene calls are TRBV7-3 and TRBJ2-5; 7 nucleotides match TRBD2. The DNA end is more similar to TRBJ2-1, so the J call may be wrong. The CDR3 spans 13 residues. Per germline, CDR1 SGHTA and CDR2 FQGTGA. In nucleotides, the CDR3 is TGTGCCAGCAGCAGGGACTACCAAGAGACCCAGTTCTTC. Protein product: CASSRDYQETQFF.

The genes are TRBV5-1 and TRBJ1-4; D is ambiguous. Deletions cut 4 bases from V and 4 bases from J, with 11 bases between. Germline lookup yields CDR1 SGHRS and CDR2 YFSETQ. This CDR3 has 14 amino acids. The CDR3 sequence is CASSPGGINEKLFF. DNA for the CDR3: TGCGCCAGCAGCCCGGGCGGGATTAATGAAAAACTGTTTTTT.

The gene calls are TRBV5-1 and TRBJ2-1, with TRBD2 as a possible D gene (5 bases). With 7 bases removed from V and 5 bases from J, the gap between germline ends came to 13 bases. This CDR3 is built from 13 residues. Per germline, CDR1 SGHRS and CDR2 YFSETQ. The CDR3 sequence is CASQRVGDNEQFF. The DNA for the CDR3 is TGCGCCAGCCAAAGGGTCGGGGACAATGAGCAGTTCTTC.

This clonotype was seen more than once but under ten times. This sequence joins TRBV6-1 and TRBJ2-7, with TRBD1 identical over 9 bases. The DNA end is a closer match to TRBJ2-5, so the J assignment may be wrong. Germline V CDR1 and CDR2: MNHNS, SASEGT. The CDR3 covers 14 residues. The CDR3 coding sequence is TGTGCCAGCAGTGTGGACAGGGGTACTGGGACCCAGTACTTC. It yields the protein CASSVDRGTGTQYF.

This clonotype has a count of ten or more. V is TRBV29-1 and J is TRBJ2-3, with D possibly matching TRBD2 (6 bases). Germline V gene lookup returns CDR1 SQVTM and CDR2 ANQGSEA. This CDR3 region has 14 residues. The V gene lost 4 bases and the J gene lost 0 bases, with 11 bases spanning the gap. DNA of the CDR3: TGCAGCGTTGGGCTGGGGACTAGCACAGATACGCAGTATTTT. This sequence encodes CSVGLGTSTDTQYF.

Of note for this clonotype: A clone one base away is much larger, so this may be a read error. CDR3 loop: CATQGGFGEDTQYF. The CDR3 DNA reads as TGTGCCACCCAAGGGGGTTTTGGGGAAGATACGCAGTATTTT. The rearrangement uses TRBV12-3 or TRBV12-4 and TRBJ2-3; a weak D match, TRBD1 (6 bases). This CDR3 is 14 amino acids long. Between the trimmed V and J ends, which lost 10 bases and 5 bases, there was a span of 19 bases.

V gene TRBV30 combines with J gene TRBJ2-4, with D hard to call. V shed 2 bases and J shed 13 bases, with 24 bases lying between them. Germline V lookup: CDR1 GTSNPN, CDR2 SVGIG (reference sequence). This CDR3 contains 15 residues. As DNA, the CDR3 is TGTGCCTGGAGTCCAGAGACCTTTACATCCATCGGGCAGTACTTC. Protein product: CAWSPETFTSIGQYF.

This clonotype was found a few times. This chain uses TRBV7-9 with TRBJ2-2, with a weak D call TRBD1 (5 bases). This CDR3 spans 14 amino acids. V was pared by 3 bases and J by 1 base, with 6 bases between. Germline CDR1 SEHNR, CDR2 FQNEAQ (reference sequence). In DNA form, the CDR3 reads TGTGCCAGCAGCTTTGGACAGAACACCGGGGAGCTGTTTTTT. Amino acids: CASSFGQNTGELFF.

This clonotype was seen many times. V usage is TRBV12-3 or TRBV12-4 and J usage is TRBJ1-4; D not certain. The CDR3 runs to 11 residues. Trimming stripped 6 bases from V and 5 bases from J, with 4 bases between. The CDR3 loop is CASSLNEKLFF. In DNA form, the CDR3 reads TGTGCCAGCAGCCTGAATGAAAAACTGTTTTTT.